These 9 T cell receptor beta chains came from one sample sequenced in a study of OX40 agonist ivuxolimab in advanced cancers. The method behind the library was the immunoSEQ multiplex PCR assay. TCRdb limited this immuneACCESS table to in-frame rearrangements with V and J called. A share of clones is missing; checked studies link under half to unresolved V genes, and the rest is unexplained. The table for this sample lists 20,000 to 25,000 clones; less than 90% of them were counted only once. Of the sample, around 30% falls within the top ten clones. Source: CD4+ or CD8+ T cells sorted from blood, taken in a trial of the OX40 agonist ivuxolimab. These receptors came from an adult with an advanced solid tumor such as melanoma, head and neck, liver or kidney cancer.

The chain combines TRBV18 with TRBJ1-1; 10 nucleotides line up with TRBD1. The germline V gene encodes CDR1 KGHSH and CDR2 LQKENI. V lost 3 bases and J lost 6; bases outside the gene matches: 7. The CDR3 runs to 15 residues. The CDR3, as DNA: TGTGCCAGCTCACCCATCGGGACAGGGGATCCTGAAGCTTTCTTT. Its translation: CASSPIGTGDPEAFF.

There are a few counts of this clone. V and J are TRBV5-4 and TRBJ2-7; possible D gene TRBD2, 5 bases. Germline CDR1 and CDR2: SGHNT and YYREEE (reference sequence). The CDR3 contains 13 residues. Trimming removed 1 base at V and 1 base at J, with 6 bases between. The CDR3 sequence is CASSLTGSYEQYF. CDR3 DNA sequence: TGTGCCAGCAGCTTGACGGGGTCCTACGAGCAGTACTTC.

The CDR3 nucleotides read TGTGCCAGCAGCTTAGACGAGGGGGCTGGCTATGGCTACACCTTC. It yields the protein CASSLDEGAGYGYTF. The V gene is TRBV7-6, the J gene TRBJ1-2; 7 nucleotides line up with TRBD1. Germline assignment: CDR1 SGHVS and CDR2 FNYEAQ. CDR3 size: 15 residues. V shed 1 base and J 4 bases; nucleotides not matched to a gene: 6.

The chain joins TRBV27 to TRBJ2-7; 10 bases are shared with TRBD1. The CDR3 sequence is 14 residues long. Germline V gives CDR1 MNHEY, CDR2 SMNVEV (reference sequence). V shed 6 bases and J 6 bases; nucleotides not matched to a gene: 8. The CDR3 here is CASSPGTGVGEQYF. As DNA, the CDR3 is TGTGCCAGCAGCCCCGGGACAGGGGTTGGCGAGCAGTACTTC.

The chain carries TRBV9 and TRBJ2-3; tentatively, D is TRBD2 (6 bases). The CDR3 extends over 16 amino acids. Germline lookup yields CDR1 SGDLS and CDR2 YYNGEE. V lost 0 bases and J lost 2, with 13 bases in between. CDR3 DNA sequence: TGTGCCAGCAGCGTAGTGGAGGGAGGAAACACAGATACGCAGTATTTT. Amino acids: CASSVVEGGNTDTQYF.

This chain uses TRBV15 with TRBJ2-2, with D perhaps matching TRBD2 (6 bases). CDR1 is LNHNV and CDR2 is YYDKDF in the germline V gene (reference sequence). The CDR3 sequence is 16 residues long. V shed 5 bases and J shed 4 bases, with 17 bases lying between them. CDR3 protein: CATSPPGLSFTGELFF. The CDR3 region has the DNA TGTGCCACCAGCCCCCCGGGACTCTCCTTCACCGGGGAGCTGTTTTTT.

This chain links TRBV6-6 with TRBJ1-1; D is possibly TRBD1 (5 bases). V shed 6 bases and J shed 1 base, with 15 bases lying between them. In germline, CDR1 is MNHNY, CDR2 SVGAGI (reference sequence). The CDR3 sequence is 15 residues long. CDR3 sequence reads: CASSPLGLWNTEAFF. The CDR3, as DNA: TGTGCCAGCAGCCCGCTGGGACTCTGGAACACTGAAGCTTTCTTT.

V is TRBV4-1 and J is TRBJ1-2; D is unresolved. The CDR3 loop spans 13 amino acids. Trimming cost V 0 bases and J 3 bases, with 5 bases left between them. Germline V gives CDR1 MGHRA, CDR2 YSYEKL. CDR3 DNA: TGCGCCAGCAGCCAAGAGGCAGACTATGGCTACACCTTC. Its translation: CASSQEADYGYTF.

This rearrangement joins TRBV27 to TRBJ2-7, with a possible D match to TRBD2 (5 bases). The V gene lost 3 bases and the J gene lost 1 base, with 13 bases spanning the gap. The CDR3 loop spans 15 amino acids. Per the germline V gene, CDR1 is MNHEY and CDR2 is SMNVEV (reference sequence). The CDR3 spells CASSFKGLASYEQYF. For the CDR3, the DNA is TGTGCCAGCAGTTTTAAAGGACTGGCTTCCTACGAGCAGTACTTC.